This entry is about one TCR beta chain. Its antigen is not identified. With the 5' RACE reads reprocessed, TCRdb shows one record per CDR3 protein and no DNA. Its table lists some 450,000 distinct CDR3 sequences. The data were obtained in a study of monozygotic twins with inflammatory bowel disease. The CDR3 spans 14 residues. Germline assignment: CDR1 SGHAT and CDR2 FQNNGV. Study results and caveats: Cells of different T cell subtypes could not be told apart.

The sequence was collected from a human donor with ulcerative colitis or Crohn's disease, or a healthy co-twin of an affected twin (not recorded which). The V gene is TRBV11-2, the J gene TRBJ2-1; lacking DNA, the TRBD1 call made by TCRdb goes unchecked. The sample taken for sequencing was blood. The CDR3 sequence is CASSWGDRGNEQFF.